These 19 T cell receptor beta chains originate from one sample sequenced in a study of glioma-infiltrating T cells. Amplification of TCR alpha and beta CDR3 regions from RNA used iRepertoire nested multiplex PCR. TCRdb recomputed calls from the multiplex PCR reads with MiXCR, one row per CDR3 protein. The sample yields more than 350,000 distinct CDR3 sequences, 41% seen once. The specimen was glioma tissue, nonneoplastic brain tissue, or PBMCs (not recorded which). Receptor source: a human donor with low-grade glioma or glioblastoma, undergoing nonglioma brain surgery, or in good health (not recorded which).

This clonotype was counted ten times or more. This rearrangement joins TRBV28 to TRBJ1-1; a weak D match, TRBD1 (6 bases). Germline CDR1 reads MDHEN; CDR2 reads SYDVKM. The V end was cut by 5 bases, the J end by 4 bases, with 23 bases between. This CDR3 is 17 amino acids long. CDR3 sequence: CASSPPGGGPLATEAFF. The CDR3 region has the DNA TGTGCCAGCAGTCCCCCTGGGGGGGGCCCCCTGGCCACTGAAGCTTTCTTT.

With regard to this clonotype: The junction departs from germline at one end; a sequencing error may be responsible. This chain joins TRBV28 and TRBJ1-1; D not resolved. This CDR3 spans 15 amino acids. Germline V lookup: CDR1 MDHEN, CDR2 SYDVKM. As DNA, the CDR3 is TGTGGCAGCAGTTTAGAGTTAGCCACGATGCATGAAGCTTTCTTT. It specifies CGSSLELATMHEAFF.

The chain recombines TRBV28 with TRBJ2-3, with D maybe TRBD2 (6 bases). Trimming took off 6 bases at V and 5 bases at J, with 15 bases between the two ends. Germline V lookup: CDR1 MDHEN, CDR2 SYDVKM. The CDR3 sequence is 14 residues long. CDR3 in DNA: TGTGCCAGCAGCTGGTGGGAGGAGAGAGATACGCAGTATTTT. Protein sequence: CASSWWEERDTQYF.

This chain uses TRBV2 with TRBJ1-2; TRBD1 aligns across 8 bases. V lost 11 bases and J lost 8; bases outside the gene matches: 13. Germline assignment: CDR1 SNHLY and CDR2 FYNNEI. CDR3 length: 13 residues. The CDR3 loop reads CADKQGGFSGYTF. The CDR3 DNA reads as TGTGCCGACAAACAGGGGGGCTTCTCGGGCTACACCTTC.

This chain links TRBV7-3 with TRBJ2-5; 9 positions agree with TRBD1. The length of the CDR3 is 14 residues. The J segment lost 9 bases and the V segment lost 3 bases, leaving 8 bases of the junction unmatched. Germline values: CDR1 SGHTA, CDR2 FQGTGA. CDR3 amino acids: CASSLRDRDLSQYF. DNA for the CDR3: TGTGCCAGCAGCTTGAGGGACAGGGACCTCTCCCAGTACTTC. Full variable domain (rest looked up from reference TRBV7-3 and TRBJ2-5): GAGVSQTPSNKVTEKGKYVELRCDPISGHTALYWYRQSLGQGPEFLIYFQGTGAADDSGLPNDRFFAVRPEGSVSTLKIQRTERGDSAVYLCASSLRDRDLSQYFGPGTRLLVL.

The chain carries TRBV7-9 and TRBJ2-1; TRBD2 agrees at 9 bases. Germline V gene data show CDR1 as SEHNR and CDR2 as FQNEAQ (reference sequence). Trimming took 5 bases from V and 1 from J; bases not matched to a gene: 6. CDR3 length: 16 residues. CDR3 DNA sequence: TGTGCCAGCAGCCCACTTAGCGGGAGATCCTACAATGAGCAGTTCTTC. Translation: CASSPLSGRSYNEQFF.

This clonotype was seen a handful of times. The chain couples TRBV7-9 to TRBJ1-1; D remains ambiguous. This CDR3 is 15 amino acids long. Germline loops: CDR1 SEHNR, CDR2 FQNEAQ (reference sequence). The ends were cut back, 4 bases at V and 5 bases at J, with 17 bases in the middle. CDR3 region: CASSSVPGGETEAFF. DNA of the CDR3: TGTGCCAGCAGCTCAGTCCCTGGTGGGGAAACTGAAGCTTTCTTT.

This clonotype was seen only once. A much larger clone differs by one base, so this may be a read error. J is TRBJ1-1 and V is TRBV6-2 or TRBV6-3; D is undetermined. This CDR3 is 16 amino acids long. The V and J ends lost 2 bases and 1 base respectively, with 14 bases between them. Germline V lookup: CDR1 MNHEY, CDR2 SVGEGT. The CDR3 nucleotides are TGTGCCAGCAGTTACGGGCCTCTCGAGGGGAACACTGAAGCTTTCTTT. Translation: CASSYGPLEGNTEAFF.

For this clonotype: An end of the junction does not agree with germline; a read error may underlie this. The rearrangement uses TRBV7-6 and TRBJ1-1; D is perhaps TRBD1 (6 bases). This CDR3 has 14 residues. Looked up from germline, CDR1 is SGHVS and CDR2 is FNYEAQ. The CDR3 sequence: CASGLATGYTEAFF. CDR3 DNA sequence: TGTGCCAGCGGCTTAGCGACAGGTTACACTGAAGCTTTCTTT.

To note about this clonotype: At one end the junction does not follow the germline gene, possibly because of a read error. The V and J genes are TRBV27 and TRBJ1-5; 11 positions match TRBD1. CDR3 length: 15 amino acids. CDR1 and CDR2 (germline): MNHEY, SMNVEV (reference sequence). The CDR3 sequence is CATSGGQGVNHPQHF. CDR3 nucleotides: TGTGCCACCAGTGGGGGACAGGGGGTAAATCATCCCCAGCATTTT.

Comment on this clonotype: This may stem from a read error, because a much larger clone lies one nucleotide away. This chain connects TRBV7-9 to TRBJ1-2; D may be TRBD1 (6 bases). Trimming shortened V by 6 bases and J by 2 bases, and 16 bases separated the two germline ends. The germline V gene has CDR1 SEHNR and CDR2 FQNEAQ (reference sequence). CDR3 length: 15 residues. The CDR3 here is CASSLQRTENYGYTF. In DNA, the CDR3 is TGTGCCAGCAGTTTACAACGGACAGAGAACTATGGCTACACCTTC.

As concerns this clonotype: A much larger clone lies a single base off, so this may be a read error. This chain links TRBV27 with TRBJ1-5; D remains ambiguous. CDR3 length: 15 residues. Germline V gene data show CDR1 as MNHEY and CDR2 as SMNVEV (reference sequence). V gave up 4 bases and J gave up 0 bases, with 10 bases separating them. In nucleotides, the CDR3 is TGTGCCAGCAGTTGGACGCCCTGTAGCAATCAGCCCCAGCATTTT. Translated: CASSWTPCSNQPQHF.

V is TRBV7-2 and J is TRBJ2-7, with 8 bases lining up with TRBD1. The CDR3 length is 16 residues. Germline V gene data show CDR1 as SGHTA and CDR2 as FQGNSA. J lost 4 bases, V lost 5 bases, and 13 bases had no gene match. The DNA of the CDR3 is TGTGCCAGCAGCAGCAAAAGCCGGGACAGGAGGTACGAGCAGTACTTC. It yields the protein CASSSKSRDRRYEQYF.

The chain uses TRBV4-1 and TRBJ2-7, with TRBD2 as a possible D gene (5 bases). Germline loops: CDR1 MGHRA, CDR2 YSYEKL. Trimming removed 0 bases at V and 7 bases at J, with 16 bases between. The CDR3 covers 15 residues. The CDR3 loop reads CASSQDGFRSGEQYF. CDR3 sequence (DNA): TGCGCCAGCAGCCAAGATGGGTTCAGGTCGGGGGAGCAGTACTTC.

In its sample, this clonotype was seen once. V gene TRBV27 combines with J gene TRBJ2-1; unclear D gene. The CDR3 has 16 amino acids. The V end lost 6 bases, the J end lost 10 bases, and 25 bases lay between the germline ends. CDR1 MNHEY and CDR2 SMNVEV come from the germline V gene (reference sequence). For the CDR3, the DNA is TGTGCCAGCAGACCCCGGTCTCCGGGTCTATCCTACGAGCAGTTCTTC. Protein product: CASRPRSPGLSYEQFF.

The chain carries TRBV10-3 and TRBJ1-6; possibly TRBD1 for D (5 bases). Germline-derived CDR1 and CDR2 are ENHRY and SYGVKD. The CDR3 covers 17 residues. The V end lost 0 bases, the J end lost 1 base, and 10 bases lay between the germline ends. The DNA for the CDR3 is TGTGCCATCAGTGAGTCCCAGGGAGGGTCCTATAATTCACCCCTCCACTTT. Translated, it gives CAISESQGGSYNSPLHF.

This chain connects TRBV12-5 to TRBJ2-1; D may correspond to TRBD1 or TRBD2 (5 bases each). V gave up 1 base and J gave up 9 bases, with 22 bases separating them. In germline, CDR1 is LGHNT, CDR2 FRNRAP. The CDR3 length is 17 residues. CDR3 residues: CASGLGPGTPITGEQFF. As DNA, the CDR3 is TGTGCTAGTGGTTTGGGACCCGGGACCCCCATAACGGGTGAGCAGTTCTTC.

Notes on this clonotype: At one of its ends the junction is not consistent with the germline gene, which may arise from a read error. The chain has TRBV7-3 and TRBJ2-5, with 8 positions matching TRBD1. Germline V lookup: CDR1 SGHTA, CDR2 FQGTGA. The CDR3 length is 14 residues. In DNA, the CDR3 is TGTGCCAGCAGCTTATCAGGGGGCGCCCAGACCCAGCACTTC. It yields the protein CASSLSGGAQTQHF.

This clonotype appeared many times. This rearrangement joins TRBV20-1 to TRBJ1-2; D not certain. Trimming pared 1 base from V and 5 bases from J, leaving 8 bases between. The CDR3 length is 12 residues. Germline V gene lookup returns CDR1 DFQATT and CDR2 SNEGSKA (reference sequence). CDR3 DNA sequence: TGCAGTGCTAGAGGACGGACTTATGGCTACACCTTC. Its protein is CSARGRTYGYTF.